A single sample gave rise to the 18 T cell receptor beta chains below, sequenced in a study of cytomegalovirus exposure and HLA in healthy donors. The PCR was carried out with 60 Vbeta primers and 13 Jbeta primers. The protocol was immunoSEQ multiplex PCR, while the TCRdb copy is restricted to in-frame clones and leaves out a portion. This sample has some 180,000 clones, with 75% to 85% found just once. Sequencing was performed on PBMCs. These receptors all come from a man between 18 and 29 years old in good health and CMV-seronegative.

The V and J genes are TRBV19 and TRBJ2-2, with TRBD1 as a possible D gene (7 bases). Germline CDR1 is LNHDA and CDR2 is SQIVND (reference sequence). The CDR3 covers 12 residues. V shed 5 bases and J shed 12 bases, with 13 bases lying between them. CDR3 sequence (DNA): TGTGCCAGTAGTCCGGACAGGACTAAGCTGTTTTTT. This translates into CASSPDRTKLFF.

This chain links TRBV27 with TRBJ2-7; TRBD2 agrees at 7 bases. Germline V gene data show CDR1 as MNHEY and CDR2 as SMNVEV (reference sequence). Unmatched junction bases numbered 1, after V lost 2 bases and J lost 0 bases. CDR3 length: 14 residues. Here the CDR3 reads CASSLSGDSYEQYF. In nucleotides, the CDR3 is TGTGCCAGCAGTTTAAGCGGGGACTCCTACGAGCAGTACTTC.

The gene calls are TRBV6-5 and TRBJ1-2; possible D gene TRBD1, 6 bases. The CDR3 length is 15 residues. V was trimmed by 0 bases and J by 7 bases, leaving 15 bases between them. The germline gives CDR1 MNHEY, CDR2 SVGAGI. The CDR3 reads CASSYSTGPQGGYTF. As DNA, the CDR3 is TGTGCCAGCAGTTACTCTACGGGCCCACAGGGTGGCTACACCTTC.

The V and J genes are TRBV9 and TRBJ2-1, with TRBD2 matching over 12 bases. The CDR3 extends over 18 amino acids. J lost 3 bases, V lost 0 bases, and 7 bases had no gene match. Germline CDR1 and CDR2: SGDLS and YYNGEE. CDR3 sequence reads: CASSVETSGSPVYNEQFF. The CDR3, as DNA: TGTGCCAGCAGCGTAGAGACTAGCGGGAGTCCTGTCTACAATGAGCAGTTCTTC.

The chain joins TRBV7-9 to TRBJ1-3; D is uncertain. In germline, CDR1 is SEHNR, CDR2 FQNEAQ (reference sequence). The CDR3 loop spans 17 amino acids. V was pared by 5 bases and J by 0 bases, with 17 bases between. The CDR3 sequence is CASSPWSQRSSGNTIYF. CDR3 nucleotides: TGTGCCAGCAGCCCTTGGAGCCAACGGAGCTCTGGAAACACCATATATTTT.

This chain connects TRBV7-9 to TRBJ2-2; D not resolved. V lost 5 bases to trimming and J lost 0 bases, with 10 bases between them. The CDR3 contains 15 residues. In germline, CDR1 is SEHNR, CDR2 FQNEAQ (reference sequence). In DNA form, the CDR3 reads TGTGCCAGCAGCCCCCCGGGTACGAACACCGGGGAGCTGTTTTTT. This codes for CASSPPGTNTGELFF.

The genes are TRBV9 and TRBJ2-3; D gene uncertain. V was pared by 0 bases and J by 1 base, with 6 bases between. This CDR3 has 14 residues. CDR1 is SGDLS, CDR2 YYNGEE, per germline. The CDR3: CASSVESGTDTQYF. The DNA of the CDR3 is TGTGCCAGCAGCGTAGAGAGCGGCACAGATACGCAGTATTTT.

The chain links TRBV6-1 to TRBJ1-1; TRBD1 matches at 10 bases. Germline values: CDR1 MNHNS, CDR2 SASEGT. J lost 7 bases, V lost 4 bases, and 6 bases had no gene match. CDR3 size: 14 residues. The CDR3 bases are TGTGCCAGCAGTGCCGGACAGGGGGTTTTTGAAGCTTTCTTT. This translates into CASSAGQGVFEAFF.

The chain couples TRBV7-6 to TRBJ2-1; D is possibly TRBD1 (5 bases). Trimming took 1 base from V and 0 from J, leaving 10 bases between them. Germline values: CDR1 SGHVS, CDR2 FNYEAQ. CDR3 length: 16 amino acids. CDR3 loop: CASSLGQFSSYNEQFF. The CDR3 coding sequence is TGTGCCAGCAGCTTAGGACAGTTTAGCTCCTACAATGAGCAGTTCTTC.

The gene calls are TRBV13 and TRBJ1-4; 9 bases line up with TRBD1. Germline V lookup: CDR1 PRHDT, CDR2 FYEKMQ (reference sequence). The ends lost 3 bases at V and 5 bases at J; junction bases unmatched: 4. This CDR3 has 15 residues. CDR3 amino acids: CASSFGTGRNEKLFF. The CDR3 DNA follows: TGTGCCAGCAGCTTCGGGACAGGGAGGAATGAAAAACTGTTTTTT. Variable domain in full (rest from reference TRBV13 and TRBJ1-4): AAGVIQSPRHLIKEKRETATLKCYPIPRHDTVYWYQQGPGQDPQFLISFYEKMQSDKGSIPDRFSAQQFSDYHSELNMSSLELGDSALYFCASSFGTGRNEKLFFGSGTQLSVL.

The V gene is TRBV27, the J gene TRBJ1-6; the match to TRBD1 covers 9 bases. V lost 4 bases to trimming and J lost 10 bases; unmatched junction nucleotides: 8. The CDR3 loop spans 15 amino acids. Germline CDR1 reads MNHEY; CDR2 reads SMNVEV (reference sequence). The CDR3 here is CASSWGQGRDSPLHF. CDR3 coding DNA: TGTGCCAGCAGTTGGGGACAGGGTCGGGACTCACCCCTCCACTTT.

The J gene is TRBJ2-7, the V gene TRBV6-4, with 13 bases matching TRBD2. The length of the CDR3 is 15 residues. Trimming removed 3 bases from V and 7 bases from J; junction bases left unmatched: 6. CDR1 is MRHNA and CDR2 is SNTAGT in the germline V gene. CDR3 amino acids: CASSELAGGPGEQYF. In nucleotides, the CDR3 is TGTGCCAGCAGTGAACTAGCGGGAGGGCCTGGGGAGCAGTACTTC.

The genes are TRBV7-2 and TRBJ1-3; D uncertain. Germline lookup yields CDR1 SGHTA and CDR2 FQGNSA. There are 15 residues in the CDR3. V lost 6 bases to trimming and J lost 0 bases, with 12 bases between them. Here the CDR3 DNA reads TGTGCCAGCAGTCTCCCCGGACTCTCTGGAAACACCATATATTTT. This codes for CASSLPGLSGNTIYF.

CDR3 amino acids: CASSLEPAGNTIYF. For the CDR3, the DNA is TGTGCCAGCAGCTTGGAGCCGGCGGGAAACACCATATATTTT. The chain links TRBV11-2 to TRBJ1-3; no clear D gene. Trimming cost V 3 bases and J 4 bases, with 10 bases left between them. Looked up from germline, CDR1 is SGHAT and CDR2 is FQNNGV. The CDR3 extends over 14 amino acids.

V and J are TRBV7-3 and TRBJ2-1; 7 bases fit TRBD1. CDR3 length: 15 residues. Germline CDR1 SGHTA, CDR2 FQGTGA. V lost 3 bases to trimming and J lost 3 bases; unmatched junction nucleotides: 5. DNA of the CDR3: TGTGCCAGCAGCTTCACCGGGGACAGCTACAATGAGCAGTTCTTC. The encoded protein is CASSFTGDSYNEQFF.

This clone was recorded only once. The V and J genes are TRBV9 and TRBJ2-4; 7 positions agree with TRBD2. The CDR3 is 13 amino acids. V gave up 3 bases and J gave up 8 bases; unmatched junction bases: 5. Germline CDR1 reads SGDLS; CDR2 reads YYNGEE. CDR3 amino acids: CASSGGRGDIQYF. The DNA of the CDR3 is TGTGCCAGCAGCGGTGGGAGGGGTGACATTCAGTACTTC.

V usage is TRBV6-5 and J usage is TRBJ2-1; TRBD1 might be the D (6 bases). V lost 2 bases and J lost 7, with 18 bases in between. This CDR3 has 16 amino acids. Germline values: CDR1 MNHEY, CDR2 SVGAGI. The CDR3 bases are TGTGCCAGCAGTTACAGGTGGCAGGGGTTGAAGAATGAGCAGTTCTTC. It yields the protein CASSYRWQGLKNEQFF.

V and J are TRBV28 and TRBJ2-7, with TRBD1 matching over 7 bases. CDR3 length: 14 residues. Losses at the gene ends were 5 bases for V and 6 bases for J; bases not matched to a gene: 10. Germline assignment: CDR1 MDHEN and CDR2 SYDVKM. CDR3 coding DNA: TGTGCCAGCAGTCCGACATGGACAGGAGGCGAGCAGTACTTC. Its protein is CASSPTWTGGEQYF.